One and the same sample provided the 31 T cell receptor beta chains below, sequenced in a study of T cell responses to AZD1222 COVID-19 vaccine. The table came from immunoSEQ multiplex PCR; TCRdb's copy has only in-frame clones and leaves some out. Of roughly 150,000 clones in the sample, around 93% were seen once. The source material was peripheral blood, sampled on day 0 of AZD1222 vaccination. The receptors shown here come from an adult in good health.

This rearrangement joins TRBV6-1 to TRBJ1-4; D ambiguous. The CDR3 runs to 13 residues. V lost 3 bases and J 5 bases, leaving 7 bases between the germline ends. The germline gives CDR1 MNHNS, CDR2 SASEGT. CDR3 bases: TGTGCCAGCAGTGACCGAGAAAATGAAAAACTGTTTTTT. Its translation: CASSDRENEKLFF.

This rearrangement joins TRBV7-3 to TRBJ2-6; D not resolved. The CDR3 totals 15 residues. V lost 0 bases and J lost 4, with 7 bases in between. Germline V gene lookup returns CDR1 SGHTA and CDR2 FQGTGA. The CDR3 reads CASSLTLSGANVLTF. The CDR3, as DNA: TGTGCCAGCAGCTTAACTCTTTCGGGGGCCAACGTCCTGACTTTC.

The V call is TRBV2, the J call TRBJ1-3, with no clear D. CDR1 and CDR2 (germline): SNHLY, FYNNEI. This CDR3 contains 14 residues. V gave up 6 bases and J gave up 0 bases, with 9 bases separating them. The CDR3, as DNA: TGTGCCAGCAGAGTACACTCCTCTGGAAACACCATATATTTT. Translation gives CASRVHSSGNTIYF.

The rearrangement links TRBV13 to TRBJ2-7; possibly TRBD2 for D (5 bases). Germline CDR1 is PRHDT and CDR2 is FYEKMQ (reference sequence). CDR3 length equals 15 residues. The V gene lost 5 bases and the J gene lost 0 bases, with 14 bases spanning the gap. This CDR3 is CASSRGPLSSYEQYF. The CDR3 region has the DNA TGTGCCAGCAGCCGGGGTCCCTTGTCCTCCTACGAGCAGTACTTC.

The CDR3 region is CASSYTDREGAEAFF. The CDR3 DNA sequence: TGTGCCAGCAGTTACACCGACAGGGAAGGTGCTGAAGCTTTCTTT. The chain combines TRBV6-5 with TRBJ1-1; 7 nucleotides line up with TRBD1. V was pared by 2 bases and J by 6 bases, with 9 bases of the junction left unmatched. CDR1 and CDR2 from the germline V gene are MNHEY and SVGAGI. CDR3 length: 15 residues.

This chain links TRBV3-1 (or the pseudogene TRBV3-2) with TRBJ2-1, with a possible D match to TRBD2 (6 bases). Germline V gene lookup returns CDR1 LGHDT and CDR2 YNNKEL (reference sequence). The CDR3 is 14 residues long. The V end lost 1 base, the J end lost 7 bases, and 11 bases lay between the germline ends. The chain's CDR3 is CASSQARGRNEQFF. CDR3 nucleotide sequence: TGTGCCAGCAGCCAAGCTCGGGGGAGGAATGAGCAGTTCTTC.

In DNA, the CDR3 is TGTGCCGGCGGACGGCGGTACCAAGAGACCCAGTACTTC. Amino acid sequence: CAGGRRYQETQYF. The rearrangement uses TRBV6-6 and TRBJ2-5; D remains unclear. CDR3 length equals 13 residues. The V gene lost 11 bases and the J gene lost 0 bases, with 13 bases spanning the gap. Germline CDR1 is MNHNY and CDR2 is SVGAGI (reference sequence).

The chain has TRBV5-5 and TRBJ2-2; the D call may be TRBD1 or TRBD2 (5 bases each). Germline values: CDR1 SGHKS, CDR2 YYEKEE (reference sequence). Trimming left V 4 bases short and J 2 bases short, with 12 bases between. The CDR3 consists of 15 residues. Here the CDR3 DNA reads TGTGCCAGCAGCCCGGGACCGATTAACACCGGGGAGCTGTTTTTT. The encoded protein is CASSPGPINTGELFF.

V is TRBV4-2 and J is TRBJ1-5; the match to TRBD1 covers 7 bases. The germline CDR1 and CDR2 sequences are LGHNA and YNFKEQ. V was pared by 4 bases and J by 7 bases, with 7 bases of the junction left unmatched. The CDR3 extends over 14 amino acids. CDR3 amino acids: CASSLQGGNQPQHF. CDR3 DNA sequence: TGTGCCAGCAGCCTTCAGGGGGGTAACCAGCCCCAGCATTTT.

This chain connects TRBV7-2 to TRBJ1-2, with TRBD1 matching 8 bases. V gave up 5 bases and J gave up 7 bases; unmatched junction bases: 9. CDR1 and CDR2 (germline): SGHTA, FQGNSA. This CDR3 contains 14 residues. CDR3 amino acids: CASSPARGRGGYTF. The DNA for the CDR3 is TGTGCCAGCAGCCCAGCCAGGGGGCGGGGTGGCTACACCTTC.

The genes are TRBV11-3 and TRBJ1-6; D is unresolved. Germline CDR1 reads SGHNT; CDR2 reads YENEEA. The CDR3 runs to 16 residues. The germline V and J ends were trimmed by 0 bases and 4 bases, with 10 bases remaining between them. CDR3 amino acids: CASSLDNRSYNSPLHF. Written as DNA, the CDR3 is TGTGCCAGCAGCTTAGATAACAGATCTTATAATTCACCCCTCCACTTT.

This chain links TRBV4-1 with TRBJ1-1; 10 nucleotides align to TRBD1. From germline, CDR1 is MGHRA and CDR2 YSYEKL. The CDR3 runs to 17 residues. V shed 3 bases, J shed 5 bases, and the junction held 12 bases outside the gene matches. Written as DNA, the CDR3 is TGCGCCAGCAGCCATGGTACCATCGGACAGGGGGGGACTGAAGCTTTCTTT. Amino acids: CASSHGTIGQGGTEAFF.

The chain recombines TRBV3-1 (or the pseudogene TRBV3-2) with TRBJ1-4; D perhaps matches TRBD1 (5 bases). V lost 1 base, J lost 6 bases, and 21 bases lay in between. Germline loops: CDR1 LGHDT, CDR2 YNNKEL (reference sequence). The CDR3 totals 18 residues. CDR3 sequence (DNA): TGTGCCAGCAGCCAAGTGGGCTACGAGGGGAGATGGGATGAAAAACTGTTTTTT. Encoded protein: CASSQVGYEGRWDEKLFF.

The J gene is TRBJ1-4, the V gene TRBV7-2; maybe TRBD1 (5 bases). Germline-derived CDR1 and CDR2 are SGHTA and FQGNSA. Deletions cut 6 bases from V and 7 bases from J, with 21 bases between. CDR3 size: 16 residues. Here the CDR3 DNA reads TGTGCCAGCAGTCTTATGTCGGGGGTAGTTGCTGAAAAACTGTTTTTT. Translating it yields CASSLMSGVVAEKLFF.

The chain uses TRBV5-6 and TRBJ2-4; possibly TRBD1 or TRBD2 for D (5 bases each). V was cut by 2 bases and J by 3 bases, with 15 bases left in between. Germline V gives CDR1 SGHDT, CDR2 YYEEEE. The CDR3 length is 16 residues. The CDR3 spells CASSLGDGLRKNIQYF. CDR3 DNA: TGTGCCAGCAGCTTAGGGGACGGACTCCGCAAAAACATTCAGTACTTC.

The gene calls are TRBV4-1 and TRBJ2-7; D gene uncertain. V lost 0 bases and J lost 0, with 15 bases in between. Germline CDR1 reads MGHRA; CDR2 reads YSYEKL. This CDR3 region has 17 residues. CDR3 loop: CASSQEQWFGHSYEQYF. For the CDR3, the DNA is TGCGCCAGCAGCCAAGAGCAGTGGTTTGGTCACTCCTACGAGCAGTACTTC.

The rearrangement joins TRBV6-2 or TRBV6-3 to TRBJ2-3; 9 bases line up with TRBD2. Per germline, CDR1 MNHEY and CDR2 SVGEGT. The length of the CDR3 is 17 residues. J was trimmed by 3 bases and V by 6 bases; bases with no gene match: 13. The chain's CDR3 is CASSGDGGGAWTDTQYF. In DNA, the CDR3 is TGTGCCAGCAGCGGAGACGGCGGGGGGGCCTGGACAGATACGCAGTATTTT.

This chain joins TRBV30 and TRBJ2-1; 7 bases agree with TRBD2. The CDR3 has 14 amino acids. The V and J ends lost 2 bases and 2 bases, in that order; junction bases with no gene match: 3. CDR1 is GTSNPN, CDR2 SVGIG, per germline (reference sequence). The CDR3 spells CAWSSSGAYNEQFF. CDR3 DNA sequence: TGTGCCTGGAGTTCGAGCGGGGCCTACAATGAGCAGTTCTTC.

The chain is built from TRBV11-3 and TRBJ1-2; TRBD1 matches 8 bases. CDR1 and CDR2 (germline): SGHNT, YENEEA. CDR3 length: 16 residues. V was pared by 3 bases and J by 3 bases, with 9 bases of the junction left unmatched. CDR3 in amino acids: CASSFTGGIVDYGYTF. CDR3 bases: TGTGCCAGCAGCTTCACAGGGGGAATTGTGGACTATGGCTACACCTTC.

J is TRBJ1-2 and V is TRBV12-5; the D gene is possibly TRBD1 (6 bases). Looked up from germline, CDR1 is LGHNT and CDR2 is FRNRAP. Trimming stripped 6 bases from V and 8 bases from J, with 16 bases between. The CDR3 loop spans 13 amino acids. CDR3 DNA sequence: TGTGCTAGTGGGCCCGGGACAATAATCGGCTACACCTTC. Protein: CASGPGTIIGYTF.

V is TRBV10-3 and J is TRBJ1-2; possibly TRBD1 for D (6 bases). Germline V gene data show CDR1 as ENHRY and CDR2 as SYGVKD. The CDR3 consists of 13 residues. With 2 bases removed from V and 5 bases from J, the gap between germline ends came to 9 bases. As DNA, the CDR3 is TGTGCCATCAGTGAGACAGGGCCTTATGGCTACACCTTC. This sequence encodes CAISETGPYGYTF.

This chain connects TRBV3-1 (or the pseudogene TRBV3-2) to TRBJ2-3; 9 bases map to TRBD2. Looked up from germline, CDR1 is LGHDT and CDR2 is YNNKEL (reference sequence). J was trimmed by 6 bases and V by 6 bases; bases with no gene match: 13. The CDR3 loop spans 16 amino acids. The CDR3 nucleotides are TGTGCCAGCAGTCCTCTGGGTAGCGGGGGAGGGGATACGCAGTATTTT. Translated: CASSPLGSGGGDTQYF.

This chain uses TRBV15 with TRBJ2-1; tentatively, D is TRBD1 or TRBD2 (5 bases each). Germline CDR1 LNHNV, CDR2 YYDKDF (reference sequence). The V gene lost 3 bases and the J gene lost 0 bases, with 15 bases spanning the gap. The CDR3 contains 17 residues. DNA of the CDR3: TGTGCCACCAGCAGGGGGGAAGGGGATAGCTCCTACAATGAGCAGTTCTTC. The encoded protein is CATSRGEGDSSYNEQFF.

The chain carries TRBV12-3 or TRBV12-4 and TRBJ1-2; D ambiguous. The V gene lost 5 bases and the J gene lost 4 bases, with 8 bases spanning the gap. The CDR3 contains 12 residues. The DNA of the CDR3 is TGTGCCAGCAGTAGAGGACTCTATGGCTACACCTTC. Its translation is CASSRGLYGYTF.

The chain employs TRBV9 and TRBJ2-7; D perhaps matches TRBD2 (6 bases). Germline V gene sequence: CDR1 SGDLS, CDR2 YYNGEE. The CDR3 is 15 residues long. Deletions cut 2 bases from V and 1 base from J, with 13 bases between. In DNA form, the CDR3 reads TGTGCCAGCAGCGTTCACGCCGGGGGTTCCTACGAGCAGTACTTC. Its protein product is CASSVHAGGSYEQYF.

This clone was found once. The chain recombines TRBV19 with TRBJ2-6; TRBD1 matches at 7 bases. The CDR3 length is 14 residues. The junction had 11 bases not matched to a gene; V was cut back by 6 bases and J by 12 bases. Germline CDR1 LNHDA, CDR2 SQIVND (reference sequence). The CDR3 spells CASRSTGEGRVLTF. Written as DNA, the CDR3 is TGTGCCAGTAGAAGCACAGGGGAAGGACGCGTCCTGACTTTC.

The J gene is TRBJ1-1, the V gene TRBV19; no reliable D call. V gave up 6 bases and J gave up 4 bases, with 15 bases separating them. The CDR3 sequence is 14 residues long. From germline, CDR1 is LNHDA and CDR2 SQIVND (reference sequence). In DNA, the CDR3 is TGTGCCAGTAGATGGCAAACGGGGAGCACTGAAGCTTTCTTT. It codes for CASRWQTGSTEAFF.

The rearrangement uses TRBV18 and TRBJ1-2; perhaps TRBD1 as D (5 bases). V lost 3 bases and J 7 bases, leaving 18 bases between the germline ends. CDR3 length: 15 residues. Germline V CDR1 and CDR2: KGHSH, LQKENI. The CDR3 nucleotides are TGTGCCAGCTCACCTTACGTGACAGAAGGGTCTGGCTACACCTTC. Amino acid sequence: CASSPYVTEGSGYTF.

The chain has TRBV4-3 and TRBJ1-2, with D perhaps TRBD1 (5 bases). V gave up 0 bases and J gave up 7 bases, with 15 bases separating them. The CDR3 has 15 residues. CDR1 is LGHNA, CDR2 YSLEER, per germline. CDR3 DNA sequence: TGCGCCAGCAGCCAAGAGATCCTTCCTAGGGGTGGCTACACCTTC. This sequence encodes CASSQEILPRGGYTF.

This sequence joins TRBV7-2 and TRBJ1-5; the D gene is possibly TRBD1 (5 bases). The V end was cut by 5 bases, the J end by 6 bases, with 17 bases between. The CDR3 runs to 15 residues. Germline assignment: CDR1 SGHTA and CDR2 FQGNSA. CDR3 region: CASSPQGGLSQPQHF. The DNA for the CDR3 is TGTGCCAGCAGCCCGCAGGGTGGTTTGAGTCAGCCCCAGCATTTT.

This chain connects TRBV30 to TRBJ2-2, with TRBD1 as a possible D gene (6 bases). The V end lost 1 base, the J end lost 3 bases, and 6 bases lay between the germline ends. Germline CDR1 reads GTSNPN; CDR2 reads SVGIG (reference sequence). The CDR3 length is 13 residues. The CDR3 sequence is CAWSEGDTGELFF. CDR3 sequence (DNA): TGTGCCTGGAGTGAGGGGGACACCGGGGAGCTGTTTTTT. Full variable domain (remainder filled in from reference TRBV30 and TRBJ2-2): SQTIHQWPATLVQPVGSPLSLECTVEGTSNPNLYWYRQAAGRGLQLLFYSVGIGQISSEVPQNLSASRPQDRQFILSSKKLLLSDSGFYLCAWSEGDTGELFFGEGSRLTVL.